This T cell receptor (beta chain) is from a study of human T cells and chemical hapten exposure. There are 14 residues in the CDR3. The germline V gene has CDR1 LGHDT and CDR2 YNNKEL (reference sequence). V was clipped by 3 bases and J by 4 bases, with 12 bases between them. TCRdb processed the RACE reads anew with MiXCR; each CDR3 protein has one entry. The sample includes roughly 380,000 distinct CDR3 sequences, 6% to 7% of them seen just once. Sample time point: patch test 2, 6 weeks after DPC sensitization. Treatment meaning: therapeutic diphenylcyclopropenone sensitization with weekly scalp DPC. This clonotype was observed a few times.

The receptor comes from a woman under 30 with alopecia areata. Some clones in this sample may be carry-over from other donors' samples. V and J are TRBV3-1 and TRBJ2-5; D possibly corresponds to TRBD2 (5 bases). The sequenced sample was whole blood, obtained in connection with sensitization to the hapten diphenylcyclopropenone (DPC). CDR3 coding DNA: TGTGCCAGCAGCCAGACTCGAGGAGGAGAGACCCAGTACTTC. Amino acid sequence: CASSQTRGGETQYF.